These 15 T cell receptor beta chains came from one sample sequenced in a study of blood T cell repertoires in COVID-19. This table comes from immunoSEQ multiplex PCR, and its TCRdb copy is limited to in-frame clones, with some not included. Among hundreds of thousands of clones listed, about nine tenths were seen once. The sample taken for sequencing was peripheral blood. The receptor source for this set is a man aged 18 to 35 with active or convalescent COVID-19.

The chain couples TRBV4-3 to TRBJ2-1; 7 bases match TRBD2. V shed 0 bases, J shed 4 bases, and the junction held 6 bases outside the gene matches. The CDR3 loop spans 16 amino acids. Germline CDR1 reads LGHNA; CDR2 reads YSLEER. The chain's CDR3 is CASSQDAGGNYNEQFF. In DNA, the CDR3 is TGCGCCAGCAGCCAAGATGCCGGGGGGAATTACAATGAGCAGTTCTTC.

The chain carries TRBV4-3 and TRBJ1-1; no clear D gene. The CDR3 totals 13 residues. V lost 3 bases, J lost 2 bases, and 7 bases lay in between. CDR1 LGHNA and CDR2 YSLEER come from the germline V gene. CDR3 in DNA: TGCGCCAGCAGCCATTCAGGAAACACTGAAGCTTTCTTT. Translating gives CASSHSGNTEAFF.

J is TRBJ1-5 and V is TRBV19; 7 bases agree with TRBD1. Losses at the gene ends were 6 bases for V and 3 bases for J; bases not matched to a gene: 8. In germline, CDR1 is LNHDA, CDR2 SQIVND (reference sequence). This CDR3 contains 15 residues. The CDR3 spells CASSPQGGSNQPQHF. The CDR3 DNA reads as TGTGCCAGTAGCCCTCAGGGGGGATCCAATCAGCCCCAGCATTTT.

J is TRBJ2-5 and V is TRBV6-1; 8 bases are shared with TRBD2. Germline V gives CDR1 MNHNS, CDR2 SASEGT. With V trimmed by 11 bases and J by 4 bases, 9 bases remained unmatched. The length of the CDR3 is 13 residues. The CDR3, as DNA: TGTGCCCACCACCCGGGACTAGGAGAGACCCAGTACTTC. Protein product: CAHHPGLGETQYF.

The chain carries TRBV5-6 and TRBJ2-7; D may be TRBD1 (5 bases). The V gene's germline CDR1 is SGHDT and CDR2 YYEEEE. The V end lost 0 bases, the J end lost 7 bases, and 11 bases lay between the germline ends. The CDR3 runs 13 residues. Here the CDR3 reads CASSLDTQGEQYF. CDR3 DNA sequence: TGTGCCAGCAGCTTGGACACTCAGGGAGAGCAGTACTTC.

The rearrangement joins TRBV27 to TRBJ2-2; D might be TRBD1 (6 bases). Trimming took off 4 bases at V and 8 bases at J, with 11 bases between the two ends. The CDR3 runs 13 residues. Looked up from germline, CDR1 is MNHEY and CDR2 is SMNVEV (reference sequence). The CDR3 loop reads CASSYGGSGELFF. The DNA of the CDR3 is TGTGCCAGCAGTTATGGGGGCTCGGGGGAGCTGTTTTTT.

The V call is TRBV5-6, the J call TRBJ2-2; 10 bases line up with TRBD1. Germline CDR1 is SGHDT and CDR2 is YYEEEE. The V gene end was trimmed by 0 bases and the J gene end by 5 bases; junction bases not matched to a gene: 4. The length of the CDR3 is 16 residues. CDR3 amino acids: CASSLVDRGHTGELFF. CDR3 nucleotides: TGTGCCAGCAGCTTGGTAGACAGGGGGCATACCGGGGAGCTGTTTTTT.

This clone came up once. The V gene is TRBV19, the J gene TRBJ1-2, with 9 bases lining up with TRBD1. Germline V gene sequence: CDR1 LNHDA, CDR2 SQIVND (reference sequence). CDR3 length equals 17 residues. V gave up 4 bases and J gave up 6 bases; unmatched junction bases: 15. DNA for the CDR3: TGTGCCAGTAGTACCGGCGGGGGAGGACAGGGGACAAATGGCTACACCTTC. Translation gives CASSTGGGGQGTNGYTF.

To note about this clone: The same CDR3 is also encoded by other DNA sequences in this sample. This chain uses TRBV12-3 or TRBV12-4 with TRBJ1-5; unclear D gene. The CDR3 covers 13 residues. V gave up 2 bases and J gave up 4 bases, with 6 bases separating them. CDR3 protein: CASSLSGNQPQHF. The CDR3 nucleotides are TGTGCCAGCAGTTTAAGCGGTAATCAGCCCCAGCATTTT.

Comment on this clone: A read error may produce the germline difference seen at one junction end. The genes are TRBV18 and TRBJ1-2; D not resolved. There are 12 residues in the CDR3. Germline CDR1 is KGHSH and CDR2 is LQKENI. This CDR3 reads CASSRDDYSYTF. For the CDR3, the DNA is TGTGCCAGCTCACGGGATGACTATAGCTACACCTTC.

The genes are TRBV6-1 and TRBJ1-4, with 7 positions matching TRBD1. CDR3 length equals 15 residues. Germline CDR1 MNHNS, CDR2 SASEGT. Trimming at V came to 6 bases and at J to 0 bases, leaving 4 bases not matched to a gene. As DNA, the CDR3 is TGTGCCAGCAGATGGGACAGTGCAACTAATGAAAAACTGTTTTTT. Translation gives CASRWDSATNEKLFF.

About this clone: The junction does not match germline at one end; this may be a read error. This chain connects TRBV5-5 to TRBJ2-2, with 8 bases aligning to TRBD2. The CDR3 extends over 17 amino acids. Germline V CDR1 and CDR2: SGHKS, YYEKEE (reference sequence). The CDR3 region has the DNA TGCGCCCGCAGCCCGGGGGGGGGACTAGAAGGCACCGGGGAGCTGTTTTTT. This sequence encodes CARSPGGGLEGTGELFF.

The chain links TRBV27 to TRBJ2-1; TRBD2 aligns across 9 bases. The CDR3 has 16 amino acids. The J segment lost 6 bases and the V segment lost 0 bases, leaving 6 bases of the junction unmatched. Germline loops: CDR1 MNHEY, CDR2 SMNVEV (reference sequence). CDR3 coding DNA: TGTGCCAGCAGTTTATCAAGCGGGAGGAGTTTCAATGAGCAGTTCTTC. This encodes CASSLSSGRSFNEQFF.

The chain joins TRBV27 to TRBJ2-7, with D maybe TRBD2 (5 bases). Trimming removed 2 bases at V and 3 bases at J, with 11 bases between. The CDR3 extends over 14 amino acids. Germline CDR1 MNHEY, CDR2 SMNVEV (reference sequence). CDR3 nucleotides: TGTGCCAGCAGTTTAGGAGGCAGGAGCTACGAGCAGTACTTC. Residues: CASSLGGRSYEQYF.

CDR3 protein: CASSLAQGTGTEKLFF. CDR3 DNA: TGTGCCAGCAGCTTAGCGCAGGGGACAGGGACTGAAAAACTGTTTTTT. This chain joins TRBV7-2 and TRBJ1-4; 9 bases line up with TRBD1. Germline CDR1 SGHTA, CDR2 FQGNSA. The CDR3 extends over 16 amino acids. V gave up 0 bases and J gave up 7 bases; unmatched junction bases: 6.